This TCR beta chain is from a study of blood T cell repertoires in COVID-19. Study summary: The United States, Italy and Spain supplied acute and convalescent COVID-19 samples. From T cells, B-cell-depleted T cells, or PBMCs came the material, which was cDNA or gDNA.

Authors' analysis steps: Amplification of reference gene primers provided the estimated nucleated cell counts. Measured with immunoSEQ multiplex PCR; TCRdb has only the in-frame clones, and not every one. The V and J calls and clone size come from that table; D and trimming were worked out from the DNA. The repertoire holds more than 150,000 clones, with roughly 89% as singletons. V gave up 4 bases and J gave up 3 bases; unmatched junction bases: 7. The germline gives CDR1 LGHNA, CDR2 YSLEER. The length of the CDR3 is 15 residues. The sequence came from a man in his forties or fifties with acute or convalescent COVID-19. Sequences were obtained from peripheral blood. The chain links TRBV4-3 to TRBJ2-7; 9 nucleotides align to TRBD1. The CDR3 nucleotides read TGCGCCAGCAGCCTAATGACAGGGGGTGGCTACGAGCAGTACTTC. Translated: CASSLMTGGGYEQYF.